Listed below are T cell receptor beta chains from one sample, sequenced in a study of T cell responses to AZD1222 COVID-19 vaccine. Assay used: immunoSEQ multiplex PCR; TCRdb lists only in-frame clones, some missing. This table holds 90,000 or so clones, roughly 90% found once. The material sequenced was peripheral blood, taken on day 0 of AZD1222 vaccination. These receptor sequences come from an adult in good health. The CDR3 runs from the conserved cysteine through the conserved F or W. The D gene is left open where the match is weak. Size values are once, few and many counts, or a class for expanded clones, and some rows have none.

>TRBJ2-3|few|TRBV6-2/TRBV6-3|TRBD1
CASSLGQGSDTQYF
TGTGCCAGCAGTTTAGGACAGGGGTCGGATACGCAGTATTTT
>TRBJ2-1|.|TRBV7-2|.
CASSPTSRSYNEQFF
TGTGCCAGCAGCCCCACTAGTAGATCCTACAATGAGCAGTTCTTC
>TRBJ1-4|.|TRBV6-5|.
CASSRGGANEKLFF
TGTGCCAGCAGTAGAGGGGGGGCTAATGAAAAACTGTTTTTT
>TRBJ2-1|.|TRBV18|.
CASSPGDEQFF
TGTGCCAGCTCACCGGGGGATGAGCAGTTCTTC
>TRBJ2-1|once|TRBV7-8|.
CASSPGRRNEQFF
TGTGCCAGCAGCCCCGGACGCCGGAATGAGCAGTTCTTC
>TRBJ2-7|.|TRBV28|.
CASSFKRGTPLDEQYF
TGTGCCAGCAGTTTTAAGAGGGGGACCCCCTTGGACGAGCAGTACTTC
>TRBJ1-2|.|TRBV6-5|.
CASSYSGQPVYGYTF
TGTGCCAGCAGTTACTCCGGACAGCCTGTGTATGGCTACACCTTC
>TRBJ1-3|once|TRBV4-3|.
CASSQELAGNTIYF
TGCGCCAGCAGCCAAGAGTTAGCGGGAAACACCATATATTTT
>TRBJ2-7|.|TRBV28|.
CASSPFGEQYF
TGTGCCAGCAGTCCCTTTGGGGAGCAGTACTTC
>TRBJ1-6|.|TRBV4-2|.
CASSQDMMTRNSPLHF
TGTGCCAGCAGCCAAGATATGATGACAAGAAATTCACCCCTCCACTTT
>TRBJ2-1|.|TRBV24-1|TRBD1
CATSDSGTGHLDEQFF
TGTGCCACCAGTGATTCCGGGACAGGGCATTTGGATGAGCAGTTCTTC
>TRBJ2-7|.|TRBV6-2/TRBV6-3|TRBD2
CASSYRPGGSTYEQYF
TGTGCCAGCAGTTACAGGCCGGGGGGGAGCACCTACGAGCAGTACTTC
>TRBJ1-1|.|TRBV11-1|.
CASSVAGRGTEAFF
TGTGCCAGCAGCGTCGCCGGGAGGGGGACTGAAGCTTTCTTT
>TRBJ1-3|.|TRBV9|TRBD1
CASSGGQFSGNTIYF
TGTGCCAGCAGCGGGGGACAGTTCTCTGGAAACACCATATATTTT
>TRBJ1-5|.|TRBV7-2|.
CASSLSINQPQHF
TGTGCCAGCAGCTTATCCATAAATCAGCCCCAGCATTTT
>TRBJ2-2|once|TRBV7-3|TRBD2
CASRPSGGTNTGELFF
TGTGCCAGCAGGCCTAGCGGGGGGACGAACACCGGGGAGCTGTTTTTT
>TRBJ1-2|few|TRBV9|.
CASSTLSSSGYTF
TGTGCCAGCAGCACCCTCAGTTCCTCTGGCTACACCTTC
>TRBJ1-2|.|TRBV9|.
CASSVARGAYGYTF
TGTGCCAGCAGCGTAGCCCGGGGGGCTTATGGCTACACCTTC
>TRBJ1-6|.|TRBV12-3/TRBV12-4|.
CASSLGGPSPLHF
TGTGCCAGCAGTTTAGGGGGGCCTTCACCCCTCCACTTT
>TRBJ2-2|.|TRBV19|.
CASSGTRAGELFF
TGTGCCAGTAGCGGGACAAGAGCCGGGGAGCTGTTTTTT
>TRBJ1-2|.|TRBV5-6|TRBD1
CASSRRDRGANYGYTF
TGTGCCAGCAGCAGAAGAGACAGGGGTGCTAACTATGGCTACACCTTC
>TRBJ1-5|.|TRBV7-8|.
CASRYGLDSNQPQHF
TGTGCCAGCAGGTACGGGCTTGATAGCAATCAGCCCCAGCATTTT
>TRBJ2-7|.|TRBV7-2|.
CASSLRFSGSYEQYF
TGTGCCAGCAGCTTAAGATTCAGCGGATCCTACGAGCAGTACTTC
>TRBJ2-5|.|TRBV27|TRBD1
CASSPRGRETQYF
TGTGCCAGCAGCCCCAGGGGGCGGGAGACCCAGTACTTC
>TRBJ2-1|.|TRBV14|TRBD2
CASSPPRVAGDEQFF
TGTGCCAGCAGTCCCCCCCGGGTAGCGGGGGATGAGCAGTTCTTC
>TRBJ2-2|.|TRBV10-3|TRBD1
CATERGGQGNTGELFF
TGTGCCACCGAGAGGGGGGGACAGGGGAACACCGGGGAGCTGTTTTTT
>TRBJ2-7|.|TRBV14|.
CASSWGRGSYEQYF
TGTGCCAGCAGCTGGGGCAGGGGTTCCTACGAGCAGTACTTC
>TRBJ2-2|.|TRBV5-1|TRBD1
CASSLGDRVGAGELFF
TGCGCCAGCAGCTTGGGAGACAGGGTTGGCGCCGGGGAGCTGTTTTTT
>TRBJ2-7|.|TRBV19|.
CASSMSLAGDEQYF
TGTGCCAGTAGTATGTCACTGGCCGGGGACGAGCAGTACTTC
>TRBJ2-7|.|TRBV2|TRBD1
CASSEAPGQGYEQYF
TGTGCCAGCAGTGAGGCCCCGGGACAGGGTTACGAGCAGTACTTC
>TRBJ1-1|few|TRBV28|.
CASSPSLITEAFF
TGTGCCAGCAGTCCTTCCCTTATCACTGAAGCTTTCTTT
>TRBJ2-7|.|TRBV7-2|.
CASSLGIAISYEQYF
TGTGCCAGCAGCTTAGGAATCGCGATTTCCTACGAGCAGTACTTC
>TRBJ2-7|.|TRBV4-3|.
CASSQGAGQSYEQYF
TGCGCCAGCAGCCAAGGAGCAGGGCAGAGCTACGAGCAGTACTTC
>TRBJ1-4|.|TRBV4-3|TRBD1
CASSQRPTGVKGKLFF
TGCGCCAGCAGCCAACGCCCGACAGGGGTTAAAGGAAAACTGTTTTTT
>TRBJ2-7|.|TRBV2|.
CASSEGIFYEQYF
TGTGCCAGCAGTGAGGGCATTTTCTACGAGCAGTACTTC
>TRBJ2-5|few|TRBV19|TRBD2
CASSSLYSGTQETQYF
TGTGCCAGTAGTTCTCTGTATAGCGGGACCCAAGAGACCCAGTACTTC
>TRBJ2-7|.|TRBV5-1|.
CASSFQPGRMGEQYF
TGCGCCAGCAGCTTCCAACCAGGACGAATGGGCGAGCAGTACTTC
>TRBJ1-1|.|TRBV7-9|.
CASSLGQGWTEAFF
TGTGCCAGCAGCTTAGGCCAGGGGTGGACTGAAGCTTTCTTT
>TRBJ1-5|.|TRBV6-2/TRBV6-3|.
CASSYSQGVINQPQHF
TGTGCCAGCAGTTACTCTCAGGGAGTAATCAATCAGCCCCAGCATTTT
>TRBJ2-2|.|TRBV24-1|TRBD1
CATSDPGQGNTGELFF
TGTGCCACCAGTGACCCGGGACAGGGGAACACCGGGGAGCTGTTTTTT
>TRBJ1-3|.|TRBV18|TRBD1
CASSPGQTGNTIYF
TGTGCCAGCTCACCGGGACAGACGGGAAACACCATATATTTT
>TRBJ1-1|.|TRBV3-1/TRBV3-2|TRBD1
CASSQDPGGTEAFF
TGTGCCAGCAGCCAAGATCCAGGGGGTACTGAAGCTTTCTTT
>TRBJ2-3|.|TRBV5-1|TRBD2
CASSLSGLAGATDTQYF
TGCGCCAGCAGCTTGTCCGGACTAGCGGGAGCGACAGATACGCAGTATTTT
>TRBJ2-1|.|TRBV7-2|.
CASSVYNEQFF
TGTGCCAGCAGCGTATACAATGAGCAGTTCTTC
>TRBJ1-4|medium-sized|TRBV15|.
CATSSDEGGLNEKLFF
TGTGCCACCAGCAGTGACGAAGGGGGGCTTAATGAAAAACTGTTTTTT
>TRBJ2-3|.|TRBV18|.
CASSPQGHMVDTQYF
TGTGCCAGCTCACCACAGGGGCATATGGTAGATACGCAGTATTTT
>TRBJ2-7|few|TRBV11-2|TRBD2
CASSPRSGGSYEQYF
TGTGCCAGCAGCCCGAGGAGCGGGGGAAGTTACGAGCAGTACTTC
>TRBJ2-1|.|TRBV5-5|TRBD2
CASSLGTSFSYNEQFF
TGTGCCAGCAGCCTGGGGACTAGCTTCTCCTACAATGAGCAGTTCTTC
>TRBJ1-6|once|TRBV4-3|TRBD1
CASSQEDRDYSPLHF
TGCGCCAGCAGCCAAGAGGACAGGGACTATTCACCCCTCCACTTT
>TRBJ1-3|few|TRBV11-2|.
CASSLRTVNSGNTIYF
TGTGCCAGCAGCTTACGGACAGTTAACTCTGGAAACACCATATATTTT
>TRBJ1-5|.|TRBV20-1|.
CSANSLLTHF
TGCAGTGCTAACAGCCTTCTCACCCATTTT
>TRBJ1-2|.|TRBV7-8|TRBD1
CASSHQTGVGYTF
TGTGCCAGCAGCCATCAAACAGGGGTCGGCTACACCTTC
>TRBJ2-7|.|TRBV5-4|.
CASSSKEGGLDEQYF
TGTGCCAGCAGCTCAAAAGAGGGGGGATTGGACGAGCAGTACTTC
>TRBJ2-7|.|TRBV4-2|.
CASSQALRDSYEQYF
TGTGCCAGCAGCCAAGCCCTCAGGGATTCCTACGAGCAGTACTTC
>TRBJ2-5|.|TRBV18|.
CASSGGTQETQYF
TGTGCCAGCTCAGGCGGGACTCAAGAGACCCAGTACTTC
>TRBJ1-1|.|TRBV6-5|.
CASSYSRGNTEAFF
TGTGCCAGCAGTTACTCCAGGGGGAACACTGAAGCTTTCTTT
>TRBJ1-6|.|TRBV3-1/TRBV3-2|TRBD1
CASSRTGGYNSPLHF
TGTGCCAGCAGCCGGACAGGGGGTTATAATTCACCCCTCCACTTT
>TRBJ2-1|.|TRBV12-3/TRBV12-4|.
CASSLERYNEQFF
TGTGCCAGCAGTTTAGAACGGTACAATGAGCAGTTCTTC
>TRBJ2-7|.|TRBV5-8|TRBD2
CASFGGGEQYF
TGTGCCAGCTTCGGGGGGGGCGAGCAGTACTTC
>TRBJ2-7|.|TRBV5-6|.
CASSWGTYEQYF
TGTGCCAGCAGCTGGGGGACCTACGAGCAGTACTTC